The 7 T cell receptor beta chains below were found in one sample sequenced in a study of blood T cell repertoires in COVID-19. TCRdb's copy holds only in-frame clones and misses some; the assay was immunoSEQ multiplex PCR. The sample yields some 700,000 clones, 75% to 90% seen once. Sequencing was done on a sample of peripheral blood. Every receptor here comes from a woman under 30 with acute or convalescent COVID-19.

This clone appeared once. This sequence joins TRBV27 and TRBJ2-3; D may be TRBD2 (5 bases). Germline V gives CDR1 MNHEY, CDR2 SMNVEV (reference sequence). The CDR3 has 14 residues. Trimming removed 5 bases at V and 2 bases at J, with 11 bases between. CDR3 sequence reads: CASSASGYTDTQYF. The CDR3 region has the DNA TGTGCCAGCAGTGCTTCGGGGTACACAGATACGCAGTATTTT.

This chain uses TRBV9 with TRBJ1-5; D remains unclear. Germline CDR1 and CDR2: SGDLS and YYNGEE. V lost 0 bases, J lost 9 bases, and 10 bases lay in between. The CDR3 is 13 residues long. CDR3 loop: CASSVDPNGPQHF. The CDR3 DNA follows: TGTGCCAGCAGCGTAGACCCCAACGGGCCCCAGCATTTT.

V is TRBV4-1 and J is TRBJ2-1, with 7 bases aligning to TRBD2. V lost 2 bases to trimming and J lost 4 bases; unmatched junction nucleotides: 11. CDR1 is MGHRA and CDR2 is YSYEKL in the germline V gene. The CDR3 covers 17 residues. This CDR3 reads CASSQNEGRGNYNEQFF. CDR3 nucleotides: TGCGCCAGCAGCCAAAATGAGGGGAGGGGAAATTACAATGAGCAGTTCTTC.

This chain uses TRBV5-5 with TRBJ2-6, with 7 nucleotides matching TRBD2. This CDR3 has 16 residues. CDR1 and CDR2 (germline): SGHKS, YYEKEE (reference sequence). With V trimmed by 6 bases and J by 4 bases, 10 bases remained unmatched. The CDR3: CASTGEGTLGANVLTF. For the CDR3, the DNA is TGTGCCAGCACCGGGGAGGGTACCCTCGGGGCCAACGTCCTGACTTTC.

Only one count was recorded for this clone. Other DNA sequences from this sample encode an identical CDR3 as well. This chain links TRBV2 with TRBJ2-7, with 7 bases matching TRBD1. The CDR3 contains 12 residues. The germline V gene has CDR1 SNHLY and CDR2 FYNNEI. After removal of 5 bases from V and 3 bases from J, the junction contained 1 base not matched to a gene. The CDR3 bases are TGTGCCAGCAGTCGACAGGGCTACGAGCAGTACTTC. Translation gives CASSRQGYEQYF.

Note on this clone: Other nucleotide sequences from this sample produce the same CDR3. V gene TRBV2 combines with J gene TRBJ1-2, with D uncertain. V was trimmed by 5 bases and J by 6 bases, leaving 4 bases between them. Germline CDR1 reads SNHLY; CDR2 reads FYNNEI. The CDR3 spans 10 residues. CDR3 in amino acids: CASSRDGYTF. The CDR3 DNA is TGTGCCAGCAGTCGTGATGGCTACACCTTC. Combining the CDR3 with reference TRBV2 and TRBJ1-2 gives the whole variable domain EPEVTQTPSHQVTQMGQEVILRCVPISNHLYFYWYRQILGQKVEFLVSFYNNEISEKSEIFDDQFSVERPDGSNFTLKIRSTKLEDSAMYFCASSRDGYTFGSGTRLTVV.

A few counts support this clone. This chain joins TRBV4-1 and TRBJ1-6, with a weak D call TRBD1 (5 bases). The germline V and J ends were trimmed by 0 bases and 10 bases, with 10 bases remaining between them. CDR1 and CDR2 from the germline V gene are MGHRA and YSYEKL. The CDR3 extends over 14 amino acids. CDR3 protein: CASSQDSRGSPLHF. The CDR3 DNA reads TGCGCCAGCAGCCAAGATTCTAGGGGATCACCCCTCCACTTT.